This T cell receptor (beta chain) stems from a study of T cell responses to AZD1222 COVID-19 vaccine. As regards this clone: Its antigen is still unknown.

The ends lost 0 bases at V and 8 bases at J; junction bases unmatched: 13. The CDR3 sequence is 18 residues long. The germline gives CDR1 LNHNV, CDR2 YYDKDF (reference sequence). Libraries were prepared by immunoSEQ multiplex PCR; TCRdb keeps only in-frame clonotypes and omits some of them. Of approximately 130,000 clones listed, less than 95% were seen once; the top ten hold roughly 7%. Study observations and caveats: At 160-218 and 743-854, vaccine-associated CD4 TCRs were dominant, and they spanned spike. Seropositive at baseline were only six or seven AZD1222 recipients.

Sequenced material: peripheral blood, taken on day 0 of AZD1222 vaccination. This receptor was identified in an adult in good health. This sequence joins TRBV15 and TRBJ2-1; 10 bases fit TRBD2. The CDR3 loop is CATSRDSAGPSGSYEQFF. CDR3 nucleotides: TGTGCCACCAGCAGAGATTCCGCCGGCCCTAGCGGGAGCTATGAGCAGTTCTTC.